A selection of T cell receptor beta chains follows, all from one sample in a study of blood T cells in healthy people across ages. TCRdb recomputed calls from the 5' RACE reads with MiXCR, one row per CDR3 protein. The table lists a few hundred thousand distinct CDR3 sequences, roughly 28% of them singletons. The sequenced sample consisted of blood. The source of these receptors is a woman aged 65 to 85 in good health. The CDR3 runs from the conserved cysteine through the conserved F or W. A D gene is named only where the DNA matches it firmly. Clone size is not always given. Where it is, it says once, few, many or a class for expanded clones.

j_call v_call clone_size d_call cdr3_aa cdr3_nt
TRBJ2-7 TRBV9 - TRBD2 CASSALAGGYYEQYF TGTGCCAGCAGCGCCCTAGCGGGGGGCTACTACGAGCAGTACTTC
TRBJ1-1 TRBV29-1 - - CSVQTGMNAEAFF TGCAGCGTTCAAACCGGGATGAACGCTGAAGCTTTCTTT
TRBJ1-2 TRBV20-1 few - CSARDSRGPTGRGDYGYTF TGCAGTGCTAGAGATTCGAGGGGCCCGACCGGGAGAGGGGACTATGGCTACACCTTC
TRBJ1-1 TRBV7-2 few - CASSLQRLGNTEAFF TGTGCCAGCAGCCTACAGCGACTAGGGAACACTGAAGCTTTCTTT
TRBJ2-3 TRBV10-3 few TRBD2 CAIRKGLAVFTDTQYF TGTGCCATCAGGAAGGGACTAGCGGTATTCACAGATACGCAGTATTTT
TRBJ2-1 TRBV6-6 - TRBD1 CATIGQGVSSYNEQFF TGTGCCACTATAGGACAGGGTGTGAGCTCCTACAATGAGCAGTTCTTC
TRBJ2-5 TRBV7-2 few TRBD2 CASSLLGTSTVETQYF TGTGCCAGCAGCTTACTTGGGACTAGCACGGTAGAGACCCAGTACTTC
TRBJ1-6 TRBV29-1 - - CSVVTGHLRPLHF TGCAGCGTCGTCACAGGACACCTAAGGCCCCTCCACTTT
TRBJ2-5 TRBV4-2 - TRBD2 CASSQVGRGEGETQYF TGTGCCAGCAGCCAAGTTGGTCGCGGGGAGGGAGAGACCCAGTACTTC
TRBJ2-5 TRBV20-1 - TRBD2 CSAGDSGAQETQYF TGCAGTGCAGGAGATAGCGGGGCTCAAGAGACCCAGTACTTC
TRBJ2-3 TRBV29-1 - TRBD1 CSGGQGIADTQYF TGCAGCGGGGGACAGGGAATTGCAGATACGCAGTATTTT
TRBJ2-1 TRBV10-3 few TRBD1 CAILSTGGAGNEQFF TGTGCCATCCTAAGCACAGGGGGCGCTGGGAATGAGCAGTTCTTC
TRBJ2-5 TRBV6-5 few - CASSYEWRGGTQYF TGTGCCAGCAGTTACGAGTGGAGAGGCGGGACCCAGTACTTC
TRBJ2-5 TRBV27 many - CASSLVDLLLWRFF TGTGCCAGCAGTTTAGTGGACCTTCTTCTATGGCGGTTCTTC
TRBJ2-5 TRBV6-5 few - CASSPRAGRLETQYF TGTGCCAGCAGTCCACGAGCAGGGCGGTTGGAGACCCAGTACTTC
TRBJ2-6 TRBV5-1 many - CASSMWGRAGANVLTF TGCGCCAGCAGCATGTGGGGACGAGCTGGGGCCAACGTCCTGACTTTC
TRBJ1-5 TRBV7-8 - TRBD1 CASSPRQGWNQPQHF TGTGCCAGCAGCCCCAGACAGGGCTGGAATCAGCCCCAGCATTTT
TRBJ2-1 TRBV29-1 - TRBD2 CSSTHGEGTVNEQFF TGCAGCTCTACCCACGGGGAGGGGACTGTCAATGAGCAGTTCTTC
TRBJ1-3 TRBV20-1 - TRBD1 CSARGAGQGSSGNTIYF TGCAGTGCTAGAGGAGCGGGACAGGGAAGCTCTGGAAACACCATATATTTT
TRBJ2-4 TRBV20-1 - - CSAGYISGGNIQYF TGCAGTGCTGGATACATCTCTGGGGGGAACATTCAGTACTTC
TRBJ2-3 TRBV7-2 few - CASSSSGFTDTQYF TGTGCCAGCAGCTCTTCCGGGTTCACAGATACGCAGTATTTT
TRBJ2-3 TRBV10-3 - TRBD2 CAISKTSGGADTQYF TGTGCCATCAGCAAGACTAGCGGGGGGGCAGATACGCAGTATTTT
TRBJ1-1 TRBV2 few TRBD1 CASSVGQYSTEAFF TGTGCCAGCAGTGTGGGACAGTACTCGACTGAAGCTTTCTTT
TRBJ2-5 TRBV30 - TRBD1 CAWSVSAGTGISSETQYF TGTGCCTGGAGTGTATCAGCCGGGACAGGGATTAGTTCGGAGACCCAGTACTTC
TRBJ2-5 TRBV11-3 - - CASSLGHRETQYF TGTGCCAGCAGCTTGGGACATCGAGAGACCCAGTACTTC
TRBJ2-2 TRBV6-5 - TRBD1 CASSSPGQGAGELFF TGTGCCAGCAGTTCCCCGGGACAGGGGGCCGGGGAGCTGTTTTTT
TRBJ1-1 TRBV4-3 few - CASSQGRGLPGVAFF TGCGCCAGCAGCCAAGGTCGTGGGCTCCCGGGGGTGGCTTTCTTT
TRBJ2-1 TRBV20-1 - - CSASQPSEVAVTYNEQFF TGCAGTGCTAGCCAACCCTCGGAGGTAGCCGTTACCTACAATGAGCAGTTCTTC